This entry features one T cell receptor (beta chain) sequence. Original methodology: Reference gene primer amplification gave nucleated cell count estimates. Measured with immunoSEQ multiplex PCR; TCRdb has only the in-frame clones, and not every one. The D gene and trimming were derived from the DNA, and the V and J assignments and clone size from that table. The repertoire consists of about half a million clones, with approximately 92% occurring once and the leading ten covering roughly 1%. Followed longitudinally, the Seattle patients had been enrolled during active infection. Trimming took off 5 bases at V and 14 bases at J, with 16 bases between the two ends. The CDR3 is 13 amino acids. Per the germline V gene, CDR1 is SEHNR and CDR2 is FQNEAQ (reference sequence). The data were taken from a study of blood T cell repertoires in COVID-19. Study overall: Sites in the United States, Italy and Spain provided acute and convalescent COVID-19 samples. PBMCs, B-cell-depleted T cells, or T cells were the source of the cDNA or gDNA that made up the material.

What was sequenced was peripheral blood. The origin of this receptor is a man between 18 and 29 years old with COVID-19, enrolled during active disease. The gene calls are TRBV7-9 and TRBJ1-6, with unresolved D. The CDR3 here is CASSLNRVFTLHF. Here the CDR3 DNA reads TGTGCCAGCAGCCTAAATCGGGTCTTCACCCTCCACTTT.